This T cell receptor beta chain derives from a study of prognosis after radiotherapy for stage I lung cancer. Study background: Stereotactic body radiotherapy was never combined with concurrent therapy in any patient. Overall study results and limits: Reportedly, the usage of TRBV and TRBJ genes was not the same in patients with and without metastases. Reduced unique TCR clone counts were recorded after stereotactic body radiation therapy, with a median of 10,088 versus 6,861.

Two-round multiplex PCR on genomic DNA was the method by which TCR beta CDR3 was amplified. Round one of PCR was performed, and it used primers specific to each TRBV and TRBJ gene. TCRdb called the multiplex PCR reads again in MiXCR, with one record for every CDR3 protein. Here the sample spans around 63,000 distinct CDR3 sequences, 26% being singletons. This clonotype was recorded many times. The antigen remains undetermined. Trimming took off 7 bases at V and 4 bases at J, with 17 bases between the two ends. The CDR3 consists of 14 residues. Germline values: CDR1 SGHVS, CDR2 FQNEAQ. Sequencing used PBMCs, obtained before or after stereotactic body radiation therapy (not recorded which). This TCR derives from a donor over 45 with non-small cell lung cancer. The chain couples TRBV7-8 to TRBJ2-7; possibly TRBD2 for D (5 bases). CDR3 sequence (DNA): TGTGCCAGCACCTCGGGGTCCCGGCAATACGAGCAGTACTTC. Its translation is CASTSGSRQYEQYF.